The present T cell receptor beta chain was sequenced within a study of cytomegalovirus exposure and HLA in healthy donors. Turning to the study itself: In a previous analysis, some 110 million unique TCR beta sequences were found from 150 million to 200 million T cells.

Study results and limitations: By HLA locus, TCR association rates varied in a later analysis, with DRB1 showing the most and HLA-C the fewest. It was approximately 150 TCR beta chains that were listed as cytomegalovirus-associated. The authors later linked a missense DCLRE1C variant to TCR beta V- and J-gene trimming.

Remarks on this clone: Its cognate antigen is unknown.

The CDR3 has 17 amino acids. From germline, CDR1 is PRHDT and CDR2 FYEKMQ (reference sequence). Trimming cost V 5 bases and J 3 bases; bases outside gene matches: 15. With 60 Vbeta and 13 Jbeta primers, the PCR was carried out. Repertoires were generated with immunoSEQ multiplex PCR, while TCRdb's copy carries only in-frame clones and drops some. The sample holds roughly 130,000 clones, around 82% seen once. The sequenced sample was PBMCs. The receptor was isolated from a male donor in good health and CMV-seropositive. V and J are TRBV13 and TRBJ2-7, with 8 bases identical to TRBD1. This CDR3 is CASSPGTGASIGYEQYF. DNA of the CDR3: TGTGCCAGCAGCCCGGGGACAGGAGCTTCCATAGGCTACGAGCAGTACTTC.